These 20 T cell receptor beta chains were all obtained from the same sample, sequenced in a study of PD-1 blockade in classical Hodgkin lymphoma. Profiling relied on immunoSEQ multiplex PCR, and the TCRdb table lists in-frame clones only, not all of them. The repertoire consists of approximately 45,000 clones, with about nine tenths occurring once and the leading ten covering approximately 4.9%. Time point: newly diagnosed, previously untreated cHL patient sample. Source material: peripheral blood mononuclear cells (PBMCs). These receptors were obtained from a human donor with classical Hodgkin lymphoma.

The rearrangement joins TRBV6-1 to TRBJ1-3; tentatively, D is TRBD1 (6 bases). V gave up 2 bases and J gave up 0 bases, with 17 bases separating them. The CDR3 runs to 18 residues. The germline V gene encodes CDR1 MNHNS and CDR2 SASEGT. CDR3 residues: CASSEIKGDRYSGNTIYF. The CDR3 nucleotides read TGTGCCAGCAGTGAAATCAAGGGGGACCGGTACTCTGGAAACACCATATATTTT.

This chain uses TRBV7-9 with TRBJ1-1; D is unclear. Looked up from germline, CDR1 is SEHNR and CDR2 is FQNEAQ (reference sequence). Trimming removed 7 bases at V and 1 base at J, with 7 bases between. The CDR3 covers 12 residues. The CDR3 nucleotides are TGTGCCAGCAAAATGGGGAACACTGAAGCTTTCTTT. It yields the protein CASKMGNTEAFF.

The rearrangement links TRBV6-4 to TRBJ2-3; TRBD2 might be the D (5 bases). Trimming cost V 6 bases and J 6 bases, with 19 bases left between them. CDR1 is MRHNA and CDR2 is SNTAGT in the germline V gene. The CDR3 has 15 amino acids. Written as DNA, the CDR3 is TGTGCCAGCAGCCCCGGACTCACCCGTTATGATACGCAGTATTTT. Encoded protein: CASSPGLTRYDTQYF.

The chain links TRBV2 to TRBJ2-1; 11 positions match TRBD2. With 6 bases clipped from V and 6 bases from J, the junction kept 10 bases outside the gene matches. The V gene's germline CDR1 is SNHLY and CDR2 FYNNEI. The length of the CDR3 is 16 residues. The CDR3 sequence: CASSSSLAGGSNEQFF. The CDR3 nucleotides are TGTGCCAGCAGCTCCAGCCTAGCGGGAGGTAGCAATGAGCAGTTCTTC.

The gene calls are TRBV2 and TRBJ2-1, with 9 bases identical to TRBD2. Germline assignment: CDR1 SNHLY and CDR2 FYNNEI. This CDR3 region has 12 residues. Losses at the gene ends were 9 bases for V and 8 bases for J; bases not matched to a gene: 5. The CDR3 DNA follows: TGTGCCAGTACTTTAGCGGGAGATGAGCAGTTCTTC. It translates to CASTLAGDEQFF.

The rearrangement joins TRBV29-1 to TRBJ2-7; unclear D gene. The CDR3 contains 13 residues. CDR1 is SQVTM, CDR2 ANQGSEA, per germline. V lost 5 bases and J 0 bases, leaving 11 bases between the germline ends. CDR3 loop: CSVLPESSYEQYF. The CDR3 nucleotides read TGCAGCGTTCTTCCGGAGTCCTCCTACGAGCAGTACTTC.

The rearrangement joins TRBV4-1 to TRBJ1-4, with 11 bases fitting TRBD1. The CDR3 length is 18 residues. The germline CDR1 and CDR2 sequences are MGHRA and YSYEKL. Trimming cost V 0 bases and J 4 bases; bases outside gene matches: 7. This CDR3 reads CASSQDPGQGVVNEKLFF. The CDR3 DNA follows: TGCGCCAGCAGCCAAGATCCGGGACAGGGGGTTGTTAATGAAAAACTGTTTTTT.

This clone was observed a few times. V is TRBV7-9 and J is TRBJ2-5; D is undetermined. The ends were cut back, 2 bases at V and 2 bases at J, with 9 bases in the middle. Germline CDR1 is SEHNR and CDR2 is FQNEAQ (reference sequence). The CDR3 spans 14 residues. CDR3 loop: CASSLSRLQETQYF. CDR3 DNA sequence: TGTGCCAGCAGCTTAAGCAGGCTACAAGAGACCCAGTACTTC.

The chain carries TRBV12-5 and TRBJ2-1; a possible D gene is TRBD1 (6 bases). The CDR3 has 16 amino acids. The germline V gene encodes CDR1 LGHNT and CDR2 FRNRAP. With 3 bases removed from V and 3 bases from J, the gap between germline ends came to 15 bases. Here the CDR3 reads CASGFALQGSYNEQFF. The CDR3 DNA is TGTGCTAGTGGTTTTGCGCTTCAGGGGAGCTACAATGAGCAGTTCTTC.

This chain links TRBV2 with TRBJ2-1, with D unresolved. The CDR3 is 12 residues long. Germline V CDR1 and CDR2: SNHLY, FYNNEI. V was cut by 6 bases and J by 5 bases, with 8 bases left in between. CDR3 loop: CASRVGHNEQFF. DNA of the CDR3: TGTGCCAGCAGAGTCGGACACAATGAGCAGTTCTTC.

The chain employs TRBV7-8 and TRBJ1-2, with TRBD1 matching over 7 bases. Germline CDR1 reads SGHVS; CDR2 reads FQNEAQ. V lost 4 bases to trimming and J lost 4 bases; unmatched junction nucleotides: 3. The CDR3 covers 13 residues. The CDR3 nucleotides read TGTGCCAGCAGCTCGGGACAGCTCTATGGCTACACCTTC. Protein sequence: CASSSGQLYGYTF. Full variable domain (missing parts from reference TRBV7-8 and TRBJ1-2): GAGVSQSPRYKVAKRGQDVALRCDPISGHVSLFWYQQALGQGPEFLTYFQNEAQLDKSGLPSDRFFAERPEGSVSTLKIQRTQQEDSAVYLCASSSGQLYGYTFGSGTRLTVV.

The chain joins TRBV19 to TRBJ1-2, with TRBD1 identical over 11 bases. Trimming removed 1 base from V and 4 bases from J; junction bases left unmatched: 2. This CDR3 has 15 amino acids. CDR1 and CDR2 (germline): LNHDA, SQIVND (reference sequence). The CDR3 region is CASSIGTGGGYGYTF. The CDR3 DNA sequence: TGTGCCAGTAGTATAGGGACAGGGGGCGGCTATGGCTACACCTTC.

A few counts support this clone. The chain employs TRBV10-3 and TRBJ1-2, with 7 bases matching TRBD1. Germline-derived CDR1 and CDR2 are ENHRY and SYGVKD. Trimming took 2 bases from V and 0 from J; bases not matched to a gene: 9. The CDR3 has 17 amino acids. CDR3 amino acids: CAISETVNGQANYGYTF. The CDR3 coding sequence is TGTGCCATCAGTGAGACAGTTAACGGACAGGCTAACTATGGCTACACCTTC.

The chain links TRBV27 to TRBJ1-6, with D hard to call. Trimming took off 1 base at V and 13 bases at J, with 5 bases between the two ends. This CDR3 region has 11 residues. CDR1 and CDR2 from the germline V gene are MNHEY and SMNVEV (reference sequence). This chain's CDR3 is CASSLYGPLHF. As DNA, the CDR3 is TGTGCCAGCAGTTTATATGGGCCCCTCCACTTT.

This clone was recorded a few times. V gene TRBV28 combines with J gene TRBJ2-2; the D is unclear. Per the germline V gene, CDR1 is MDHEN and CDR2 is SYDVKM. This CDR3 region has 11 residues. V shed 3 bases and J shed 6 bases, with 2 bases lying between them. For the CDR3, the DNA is TGTGCCAGCAGTTTCTCCGGGGAGCTGTTTTTT. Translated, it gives CASSFSGELFF.

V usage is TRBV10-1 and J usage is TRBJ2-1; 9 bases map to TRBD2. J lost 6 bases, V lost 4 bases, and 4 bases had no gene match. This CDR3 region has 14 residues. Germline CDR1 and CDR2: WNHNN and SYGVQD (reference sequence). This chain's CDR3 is CASSGLAGVNEQFF. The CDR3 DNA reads TGCGCCAGCAGTGGGTTAGCGGGAGTCAATGAGCAGTTCTTC.

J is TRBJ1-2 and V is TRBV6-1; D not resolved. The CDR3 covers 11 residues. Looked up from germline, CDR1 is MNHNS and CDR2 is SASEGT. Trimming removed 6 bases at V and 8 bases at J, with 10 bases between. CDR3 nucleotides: TGTGCCAGCAGCGGCCAGTCGGGCTACACCTTC. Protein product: CASSGQSGYTF.

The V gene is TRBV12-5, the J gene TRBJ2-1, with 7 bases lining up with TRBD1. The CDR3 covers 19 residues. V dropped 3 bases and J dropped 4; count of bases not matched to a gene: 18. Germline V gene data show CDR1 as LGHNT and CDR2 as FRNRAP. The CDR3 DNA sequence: TGTGCTAGTGGTTTTCCCCGACAGGGACAGCGATCAGGGTACAATGAGCAGTTCTTC. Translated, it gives CASGFPRQGQRSGYNEQFF.

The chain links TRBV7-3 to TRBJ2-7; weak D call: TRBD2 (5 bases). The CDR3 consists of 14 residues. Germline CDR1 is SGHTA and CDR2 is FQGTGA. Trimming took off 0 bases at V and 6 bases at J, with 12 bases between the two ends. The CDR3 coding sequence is TGTGCCAGCAGCTTAACCGGAGGATCGGGCGAGCAGTACTTC. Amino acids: CASSLTGGSGEQYF.

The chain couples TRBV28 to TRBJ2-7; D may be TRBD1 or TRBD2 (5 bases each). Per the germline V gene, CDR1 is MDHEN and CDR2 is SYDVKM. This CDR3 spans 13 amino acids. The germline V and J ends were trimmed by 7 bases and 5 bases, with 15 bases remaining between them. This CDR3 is CASNPPGTNEQYF. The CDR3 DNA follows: TGTGCCAGCAACCCCCCGGGGACCAACGAGCAGTACTTC.